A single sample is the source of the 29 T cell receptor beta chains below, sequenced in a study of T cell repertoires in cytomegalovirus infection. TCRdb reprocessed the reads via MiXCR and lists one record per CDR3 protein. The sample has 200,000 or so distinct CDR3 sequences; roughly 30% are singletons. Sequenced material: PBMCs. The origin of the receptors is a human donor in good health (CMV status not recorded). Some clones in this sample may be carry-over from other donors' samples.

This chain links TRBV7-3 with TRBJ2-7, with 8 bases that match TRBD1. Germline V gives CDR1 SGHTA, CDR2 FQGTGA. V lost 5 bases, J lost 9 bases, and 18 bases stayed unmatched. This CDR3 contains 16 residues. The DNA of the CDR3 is TGTGCCAGCAGCCGCCACGCTGGGACAGGTTTTTCGGGGCAGTACTTC. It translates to CASSRHAGTGFSGQYF.

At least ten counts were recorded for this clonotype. The DNA for the CDR3 is TGTGCCATCAGTGCGGGCGAAGAGACCCAGTACTTC. This translates into CAISAGEETQYF. The genes are TRBV10-3 and TRBJ2-5; D ambiguous. Germline V gene sequence: CDR1 ENHRY, CDR2 SYGVKD. The CDR3 is 12 amino acids. The V and J ends lost 4 bases and 3 bases respectively, with 6 bases between them.

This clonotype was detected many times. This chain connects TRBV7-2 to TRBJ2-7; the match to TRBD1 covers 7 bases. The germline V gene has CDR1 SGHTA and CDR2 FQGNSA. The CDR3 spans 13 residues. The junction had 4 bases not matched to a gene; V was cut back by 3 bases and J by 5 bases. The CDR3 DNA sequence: TGTGCCAGCAGCTTCGGACAGGAAAACGAGCAGTACTTC. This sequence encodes CASSFGQENEQYF.

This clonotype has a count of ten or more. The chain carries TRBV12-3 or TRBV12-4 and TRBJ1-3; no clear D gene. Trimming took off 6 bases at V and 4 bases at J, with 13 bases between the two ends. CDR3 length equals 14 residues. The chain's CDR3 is CASSPTREGNTIYF. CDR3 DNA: TGTGCCAGCAGCCCTACACGGGAAGGAAACACCATATATTTT.

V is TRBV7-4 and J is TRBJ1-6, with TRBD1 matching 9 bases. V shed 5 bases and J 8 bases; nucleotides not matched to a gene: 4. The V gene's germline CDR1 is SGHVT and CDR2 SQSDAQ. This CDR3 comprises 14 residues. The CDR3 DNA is TGTGCCAGCAGCGCAACAGGGGGCCATTCACCCCTCCACTTT. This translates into CASSATGGHSPLHF.

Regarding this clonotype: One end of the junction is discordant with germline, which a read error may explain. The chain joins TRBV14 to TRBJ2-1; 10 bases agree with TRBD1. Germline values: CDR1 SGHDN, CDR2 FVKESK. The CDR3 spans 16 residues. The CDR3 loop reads CARSPLLDRGHNEQFF. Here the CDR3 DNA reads TGTGCCCGCAGCCCCCTTCTAGACAGGGGGCATAATGAGCAGTTCTTC.

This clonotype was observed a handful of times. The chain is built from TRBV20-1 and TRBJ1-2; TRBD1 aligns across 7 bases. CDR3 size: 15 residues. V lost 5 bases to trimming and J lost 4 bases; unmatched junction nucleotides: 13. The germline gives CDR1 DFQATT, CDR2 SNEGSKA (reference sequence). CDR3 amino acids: CSAEGASRSTYGYTF. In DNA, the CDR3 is TGCAGTGCTGAGGGGGCTTCTCGATCCACCTATGGCTACACCTTC.

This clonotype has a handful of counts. DNA for the CDR3: TGTGCCAGCAGCCAAGATTGGAGACAGGGCGACGAGCAGTACTTC. It is translated as CASSQDWRQGDEQYF. The chain carries TRBV4-2 and TRBJ2-7; TRBD1 aligns across 7 bases. V lost 0 bases, J lost 5 bases, and 7 bases stayed unmatched. The CDR3 has 15 amino acids. The germline gives CDR1 LGHNA, CDR2 YNFKEQ.

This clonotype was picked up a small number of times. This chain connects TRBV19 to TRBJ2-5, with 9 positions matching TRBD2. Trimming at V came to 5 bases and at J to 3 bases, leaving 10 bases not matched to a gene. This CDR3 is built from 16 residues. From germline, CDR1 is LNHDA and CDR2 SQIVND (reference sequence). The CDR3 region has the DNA TGTGCCAGTAGTCCCACGACTAGCGGCTATGAAGAGACCCAGTACTTC. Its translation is CASSPTTSGYEETQYF.

CDR3 coding DNA: TGTGCCAGCGGGGACCCGCGGACCAATGAGCAGTTCTTC. The encoded protein is CASGDPRTNEQFF. This chain uses TRBV12-3 or TRBV12-4 with TRBJ2-1, with D perhaps being TRBD1 or TRBD2 (5 bases each). V was pared by 8 bases and J by 6 bases, with 14 bases between. This CDR3 spans 13 amino acids.

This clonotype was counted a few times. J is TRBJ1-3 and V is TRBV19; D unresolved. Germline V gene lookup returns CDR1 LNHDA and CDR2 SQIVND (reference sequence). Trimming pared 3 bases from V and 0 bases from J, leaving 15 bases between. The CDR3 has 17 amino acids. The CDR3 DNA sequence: TGTGCCAGTAGTATCGGCGCTAAGGATCGCTCTGGAAACACCATATATTTT. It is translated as CASSIGAKDRSGNTIYF.

The CDR3 DNA is TGCAGTGCCAGCCGTCGGGACAGGGGCCCAAAGTACTTC. This codes for CSASRRDRGPKYF. The chain has TRBV20-1 and TRBJ2-5, with 10 positions matching TRBD1. This CDR3 is built from 13 residues. CDR1 is DFQATT, CDR2 SNEGSKA, per germline (reference sequence). The V and J ends lost 6 bases and 12 bases, in that order; junction bases with no gene match: 13.

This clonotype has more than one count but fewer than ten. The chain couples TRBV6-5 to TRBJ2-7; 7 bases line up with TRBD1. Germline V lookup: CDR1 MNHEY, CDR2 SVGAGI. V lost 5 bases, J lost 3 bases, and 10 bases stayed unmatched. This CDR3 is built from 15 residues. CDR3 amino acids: CASSPEGGDFYEQYF. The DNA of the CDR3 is TGTGCCAGCAGTCCCGAAGGGGGCGACTTCTACGAGCAGTACTTC.

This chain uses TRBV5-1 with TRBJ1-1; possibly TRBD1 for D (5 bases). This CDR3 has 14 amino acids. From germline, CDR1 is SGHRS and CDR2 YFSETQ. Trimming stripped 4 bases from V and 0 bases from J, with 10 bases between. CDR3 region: CASSPGPLNTEAFF. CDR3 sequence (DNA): TGCGCCAGCAGCCCGGGACCTCTGAACACTGAAGCTTTCTTT.

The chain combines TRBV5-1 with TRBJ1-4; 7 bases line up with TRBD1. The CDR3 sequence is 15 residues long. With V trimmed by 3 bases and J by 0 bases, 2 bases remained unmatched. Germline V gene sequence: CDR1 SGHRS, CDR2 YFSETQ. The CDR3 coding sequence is TGCGCCAGCAGCTCCGGGACAGCAACTAATGAAAAACTGTTTTTT. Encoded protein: CASSSGTATNEKLFF.

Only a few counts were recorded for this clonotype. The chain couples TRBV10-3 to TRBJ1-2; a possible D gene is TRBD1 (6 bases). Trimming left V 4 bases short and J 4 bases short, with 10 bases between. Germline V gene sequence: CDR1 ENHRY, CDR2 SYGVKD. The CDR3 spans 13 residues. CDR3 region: CAISGGQTYGYTF. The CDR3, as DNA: TGTGCCATCAGTGGAGGACAGACCTATGGCTACACCTTC.

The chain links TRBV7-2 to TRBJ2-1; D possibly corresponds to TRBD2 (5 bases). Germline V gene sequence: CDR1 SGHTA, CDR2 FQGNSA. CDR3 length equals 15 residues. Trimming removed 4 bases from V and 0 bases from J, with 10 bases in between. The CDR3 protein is CASSSIRDSYNEQFF. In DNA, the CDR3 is TGTGCCAGCAGCTCAATCCGGGACTCCTACAATGAGCAGTTCTTC.

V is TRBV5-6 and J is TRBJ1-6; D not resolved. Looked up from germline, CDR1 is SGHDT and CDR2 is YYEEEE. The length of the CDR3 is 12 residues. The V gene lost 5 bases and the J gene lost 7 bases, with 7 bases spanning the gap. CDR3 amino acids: CASRRKNSPLHF. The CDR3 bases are TGTGCCAGCAGACGTAAGAATTCACCCCTCCACTTT.

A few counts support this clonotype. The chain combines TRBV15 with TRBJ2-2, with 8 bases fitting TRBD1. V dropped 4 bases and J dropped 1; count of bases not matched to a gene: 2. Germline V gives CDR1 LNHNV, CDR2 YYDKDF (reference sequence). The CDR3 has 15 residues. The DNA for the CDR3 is TGTGCCACCAGCATAGGACAGGGGAACACCGGGGAGCTGTTTTTT. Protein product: CATSIGQGNTGELFF.

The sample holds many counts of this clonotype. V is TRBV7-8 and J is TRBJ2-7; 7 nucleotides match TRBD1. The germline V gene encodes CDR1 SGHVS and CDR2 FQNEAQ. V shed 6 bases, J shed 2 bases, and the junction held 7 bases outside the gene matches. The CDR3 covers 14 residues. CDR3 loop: CASRPGTVAYEQYF. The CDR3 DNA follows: TGTGCCAGCAGGCCCGGGACAGTAGCCTACGAGCAGTACTTC.

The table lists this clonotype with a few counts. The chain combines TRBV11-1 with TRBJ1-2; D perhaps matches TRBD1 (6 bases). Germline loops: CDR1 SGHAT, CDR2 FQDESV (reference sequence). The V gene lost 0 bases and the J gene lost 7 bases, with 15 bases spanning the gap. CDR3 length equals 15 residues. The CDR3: CASSLAMDRRLGYTF. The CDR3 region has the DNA TGTGCCAGCAGCTTAGCGATGGACAGACGACTTGGCTACACCTTC.

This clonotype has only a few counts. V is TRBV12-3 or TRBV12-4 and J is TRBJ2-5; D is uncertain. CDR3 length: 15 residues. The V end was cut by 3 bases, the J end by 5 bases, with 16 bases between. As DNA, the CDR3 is TGTGCCAGCAGTTTGCTTGGTGGTTCCTCCGAGACCCAGTACTTC. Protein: CASSLLGGSSETQYF.

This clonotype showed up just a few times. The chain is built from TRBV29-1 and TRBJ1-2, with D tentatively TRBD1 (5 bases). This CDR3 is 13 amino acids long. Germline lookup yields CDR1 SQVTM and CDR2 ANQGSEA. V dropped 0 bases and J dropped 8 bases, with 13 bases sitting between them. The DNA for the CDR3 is TGCAGCGTTGAAGAAAGGGACCTCGCGGGCTACACCTTC. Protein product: CSVEERDLAGYTF.

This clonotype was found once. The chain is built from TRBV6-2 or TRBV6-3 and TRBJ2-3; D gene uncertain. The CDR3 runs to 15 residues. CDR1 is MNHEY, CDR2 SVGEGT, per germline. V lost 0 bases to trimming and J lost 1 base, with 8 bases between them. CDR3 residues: CASSYSPAGTDTQYF. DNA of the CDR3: TGTGCCAGCAGTTACTCTCCGGCGGGCACAGATACGCAGTATTTT.

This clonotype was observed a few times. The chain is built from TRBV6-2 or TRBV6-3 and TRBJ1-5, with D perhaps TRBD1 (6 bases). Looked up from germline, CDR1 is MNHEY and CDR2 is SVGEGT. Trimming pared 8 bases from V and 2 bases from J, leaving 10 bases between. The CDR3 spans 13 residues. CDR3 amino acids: CASLAGGNQPQHF. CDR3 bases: TGTGCCAGCCTGGCAGGGGGCAATCAGCCCCAGCATTTT.

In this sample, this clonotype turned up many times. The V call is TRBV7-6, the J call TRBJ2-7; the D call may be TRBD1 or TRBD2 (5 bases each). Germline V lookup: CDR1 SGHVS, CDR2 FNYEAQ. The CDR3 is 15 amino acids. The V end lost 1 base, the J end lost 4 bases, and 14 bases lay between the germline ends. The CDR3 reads CASSLGTGPGYEQYF. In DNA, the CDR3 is TGTGCCAGCAGCTTAGGGACGGGACCGGGATACGAGCAGTACTTC.

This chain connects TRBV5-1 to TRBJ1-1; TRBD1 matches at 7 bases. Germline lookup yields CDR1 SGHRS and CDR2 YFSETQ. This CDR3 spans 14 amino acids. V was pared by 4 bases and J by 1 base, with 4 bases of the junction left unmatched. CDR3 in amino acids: CASSKGQANTEAFF. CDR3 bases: TGCGCCAGCAGCAAAGGACAGGCGAACACTGAAGCTTTCTTT.

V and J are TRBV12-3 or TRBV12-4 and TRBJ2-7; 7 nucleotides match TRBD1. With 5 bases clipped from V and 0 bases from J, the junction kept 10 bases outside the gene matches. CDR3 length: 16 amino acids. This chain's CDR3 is CASSPQGTAVSYEQYF. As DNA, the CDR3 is TGTGCCAGCAGTCCGCAGGGGACAGCGGTCTCCTACGAGCAGTACTTC.

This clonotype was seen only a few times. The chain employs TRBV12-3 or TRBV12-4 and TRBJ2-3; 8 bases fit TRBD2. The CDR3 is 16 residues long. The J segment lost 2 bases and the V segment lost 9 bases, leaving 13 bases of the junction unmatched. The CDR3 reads CASLPKRGQNTDTQYF. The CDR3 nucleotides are TGTGCCAGTCTACCAAAGCGGGGGCAGAACACAGATACGCAGTATTTT.